This T cell receptor (beta chain) was retrieved from a study of T cell changes during pregnancy in multiple sclerosis. TCRdb's copy holds only in-frame clones and misses some; the assay was immunoSEQ multiplex PCR. The table lists tens of thousands of clones, about 92% of them singletons. Deletions cut 2 bases from V and 6 bases from J, with 16 bases between. The germline V gene has CDR1 LGHNA and CDR2 YNFKEQ. This CDR3 region has 16 residues. This clonotype originated in a female donor in good health, enrolled as a control in a pregnancy study. The material sequenced was peripheral blood, taken in the first trimester of pregnancy. The chain joins TRBV4-2 to TRBJ1-4; no definite D call. The CDR3 protein is CASSQRQRQRDEKLFF. CDR3 DNA: TGTGCCAGCAGCCAACGCCAGCGCCAGAGAGATGAAAAACTGTTTTTT.